This T cell receptor beta chain was profiled in a study of blood T cells in healthy people across ages (dated by TCRdb to 2015 to 2017). Regarding the research as a whole: In model experiments, template switching captured about one uniquely barcoded TCR beta cDNA molecule for every two T cells. The study measured age-related changes in TCR beta repertoire diversity using deep sequencing normalized with unique cDNA molecular identifiers. Donors were grouped into four age groups: young (average approximately 15 years), middle-aged (39), aged (approximately 67) and long-lived (approximately 82). To avoid experimental bias, donors of different ages were randomly spread across the sequencing lanes. Two additional independent replicas of 1 million unique cDNA reads from the same blood draw were analyzed for two donors (one aged 18 to 29 and one aged 80 or older). Paper-wide results and their limitations: Estimates of total diversity based on one million sequenced T cells were regarded as lower bounds and as underestimates. Bulk unsorted PBMC profiling prevented conclusive comparison of naive and antigen-experienced compartments. As age increased, observed TCR beta diversity per million T cells dropped in a roughly linear way, and a significant reduction was already evident by age about 36. Compared with the aged group, the long-lived group had more naive CD4+ T cells, fewer expanded clones and increased TCR diversity, a pattern suggesting age selection. Observed TCR beta diversity correlated strongly with the percentage of naive T cells measured by flow cytometry. Donor CMV infection status was unknown, potentially confounding age-related changes in expanded clonotypes.

Systemically healthy Caucasian individuals from Russia, 39 in total and aged about 6 to 100 years, were included as donors. Approximately 9.3 milliliters of peripheral blood were collected from each donor into EDTA-treated Vacutainer tubes. Ficoll-Paque density-gradient centrifugation was used to isolate PBMCs, with at least 6 million per sample. Total RNA, at least 5.5 micrograms per sample, was extracted from PBMCs with Trizol reagent. Naive CD45RAhigh/CD27high T cell percentages were measured by flow cytometry on a PBMC aliquot from every donor. The method was 5' RACE. The sequencer listed for this sample is Illumina HiSeq 2500. The second PCR ran for roughly 7 to 11 cycles and used a J-beta primer mix along with a sample-barcoded 5' primer. Each TCR beta cDNA molecule received a unique molecular identifier from a template-switch 5' adaptor carrying 12 random nucleotides. Each sample yielded at least 2.5 million CDR3-containing paired-end reads. First-strand cDNA was synthesized from all RNA with the Mint cDNA synthesis kit, primed by a TRBC-specific oligonucleotide. Following uracil-DNA glycosylase treatment, all cDNA underwent a first 18-cycle PCR with the universal primers M1SS and BC2_uni_R. Regarding the original processing steps: For normalization, 1 million high-quality reads, each with a distinct molecular identifier, were randomly selected from each sample. Instead of being binned into consensus sequences, reads that shared molecular identifiers were thrown out. MiTCR, set to a Q25 quality threshold and the strictest error-elimination algorithm, was used for CDR3 identification, clonotype clustering and error correction. A nonparametric unseen species model with Euler transformation was used to estimate lower-bound total TCR beta diversity. TCRdb reprocessed the public reads (quality trimming at Q25 with fastp, clone calling with MiXCR) and kept in-frame beta chains. Entries that share a CDR3 protein sequence are merged under the most common genes and DNA. It is TCRdb's table, rather than the study itself, that gives the V and J calls and clone size. Recorded for this sample are 700,000 to 1,000,000 distinct CDR3 sequences; roughly 44% of them occurred a single time. Together, the top ten hold around 21% of the sample.

As concerns this clonotype: Its antigen remains unidentified. At one boundary the junction diverges from the germline segment, which might be a read error.

CDR1 MNHNS and CDR2 SASEGT were looked up in the germline V gene. The CDR3 holds 12 amino acids from the cysteine to the phenylalanine. The only DNA kept is the CDR3, 36 bases in frame from the first base. This sequence originates from a man in his sixties in good health. The V and J genes are TRBV6-1 and TRBJ2-3; the D gene is unclear. Sample: blood. The CDR3 protein sequence reads: CASREASDTQYF. In nucleotides, the sequence is TGTGCCAGCAGGGAAGCGTCAGATACGCAGTATTTT.